This T cell receptor (beta chain) is drawn from a study of T cell clusters in autoimmune cytopenias. Note on this clonotype: Its specificity is not known.

TRB was amplified from 250 ng of peripheral blood genomic DNA per sample. Per germline, CDR1 SGHRS and CDR2 YFSETQ. The CDR3 consists of 14 residues. Multiplex touch-down PCR amplified TRB using TRB-A and TRB-B pools in one tube. TCRdb re-called the multiplex PCR reads; one entry per CDR3 protein, DNA not given. In all, the sample yields around 6,100 distinct CDR3 sequences. Whole-study results and caveats: The T cell clusters were defined only in silico, without experimental functional validation.

This receptor was taken from a human donor with an autoimmune cytopenia or autoimmune hepatitis (not recorded which). Sequenced input: peripheral blood. The chain is built from TRBV5-1 and TRBJ2-3; TCRdb calls TRBD2, which cannot be checked without DNA. This CDR3 is CASKTGGGRDTQYF.